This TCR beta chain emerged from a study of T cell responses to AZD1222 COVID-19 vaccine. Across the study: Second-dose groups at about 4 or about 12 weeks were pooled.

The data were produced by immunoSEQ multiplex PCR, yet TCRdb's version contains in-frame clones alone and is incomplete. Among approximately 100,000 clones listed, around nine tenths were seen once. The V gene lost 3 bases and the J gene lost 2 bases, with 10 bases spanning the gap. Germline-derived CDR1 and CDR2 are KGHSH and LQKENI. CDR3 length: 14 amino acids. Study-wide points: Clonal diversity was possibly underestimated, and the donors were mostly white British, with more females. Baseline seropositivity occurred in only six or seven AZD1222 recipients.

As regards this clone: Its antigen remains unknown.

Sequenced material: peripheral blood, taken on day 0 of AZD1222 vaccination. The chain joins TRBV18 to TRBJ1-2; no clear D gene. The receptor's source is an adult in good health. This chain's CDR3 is CASSPFTANYGYTF. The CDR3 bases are TGTGCCAGCTCACCTTTCACAGCCAACTATGGCTACACCTTC.